One and the same sample provided the 15 T cell receptor beta chains below, sequenced in a study of healthy donors' naive CD4 and CD8 T cells. Each TCR library used 450 to 600 ng of total RNA and a linear amplification protocol. Using its own MiXCR run on the reads, TCRdb lists one record per CDR3 protein. The sample holds approximately 200,000 distinct CDR3 sequences, over 60% seen once. The sequencing input was naive CD4+ and CD8+ T cells sorted from blood, pooled from several donors. The source is a pool of human donors in good health; the sample pools cells from several healthy donors.

The chain uses TRBV19 and TRBJ2-1; 8 nucleotides align to TRBD2. The germline gives CDR1 LNHDA, CDR2 SQIVND (reference sequence). Unmatched junction bases numbered 5, after V lost 4 bases and J lost 6 bases. CDR3 length equals 14 residues. CDR3 residues: CASSRSSGSNEQFF. As DNA, the CDR3 is TGTGCCAGTAGTAGGTCTAGCGGGTCCAATGAGCAGTTCTTC.

This sequence joins TRBV29-1 and TRBJ2-7; D might be TRBD1 or TRBD2, each matching 5 bases. CDR1 SQVTM and CDR2 ANQGSEA come from the germline V gene. Trimming left V 6 bases short and J 2 bases short, with 17 bases between. The CDR3 runs to 14 residues. The CDR3 DNA reads as TGCAGCGTAGAACTCCGGGACGGAACCTACGAGCAGTACTTC. This codes for CSVELRDGTYEQYF.

The chain is built from TRBV6-5 and TRBJ2-4, with TRBD1 matching 12 bases. Germline V gives CDR1 MNHEY, CDR2 SVGAGI. This CDR3 has 15 residues. V trimming: 5 bases; J trimming: 9 bases; junction bases outside the gene matches: 8. CDR3 protein: CASSGTGGFSGIQYF. The CDR3 coding sequence is TGTGCCAGCAGTGGGACAGGGGGCTTCTCTGGCATTCAGTACTTC.

The CDR3 here is CSVQGTLYTEAFF. The CDR3 bases are TGCAGCGTACAGGGTACTCTTTACACTGAAGCTTTCTTT. The chain joins TRBV29-1 to TRBJ1-1, with TRBD1 as a possible D gene (6 bases). The V and J ends lost 6 bases and 3 bases respectively, with 14 bases between them. This CDR3 is built from 13 residues. Looked up from germline, CDR1 is SQVTM and CDR2 is ANQGSEA.

The chain recombines TRBV6-1 with TRBJ2-7, with D possibly being TRBD1 (6 bases). Trimming pared 7 bases from V and 5 bases from J, leaving 21 bases between. Germline V lookup: CDR1 MNHNS, CDR2 SASEGT. The CDR3 consists of 15 residues. CDR3 coding DNA: TGTGCCAGCAACCCGCTAGGCAGGGGTAATGACGAGCAGTACTTC. Translating it yields CASNPLGRGNDEQYF.

This clonotype was detected only a few times. At one of its ends the junction is not consistent with the germline gene, which may arise from a read error. This rearrangement joins TRBV19 to TRBJ2-5, with D possibly matching TRBD1 (6 bases). Germline V CDR1 and CDR2: LNHDA, SQIVND (reference sequence). The CDR3 is 12 amino acids. The CDR3 bases are TGTGCCAGCTCCGACAGGCAAGAGGCCCAGTACTTC. Translation: CASSDRQEAQYF.

The rearrangement joins TRBV6-6 to TRBJ1-2, with TRBD1 as a possible D gene (5 bases). Looked up from germline, CDR1 is MNHNY and CDR2 is SVGAGI (reference sequence). This CDR3 has 14 amino acids. Trimming removed 5 bases at V and 6 bases at J, with 16 bases between. CDR3 in DNA: TGTGCCAGCAGTACAAAAGGAGGGGCGAATGGCTACACCTTC. Translated: CASSTKGGANGYTF.

The V gene is TRBV11-2, the J gene TRBJ2-1, with TRBD2 identical over 8 bases. From germline, CDR1 is SGHAT and CDR2 FQNNGV. V lost 5 bases to trimming and J lost 1 base; unmatched junction nucleotides: 7. This CDR3 comprises 16 residues. Written as DNA, the CDR3 is TGTGCCAGCAGCCCCACAAGCGGGAGATCCTACAATGAGCAGTTCTTC. It encodes CASSPTSGRSYNEQFF.

The genes are TRBV10-2 and TRBJ1-3; 7 bases align to TRBD1. The V gene end was trimmed by 2 bases and the J gene end by 4 bases; junction bases not matched to a gene: 5. CDR1 and CDR2 (germline): WSHSY, SAAADI. This CDR3 region has 15 residues. The CDR3 loop is CASSEKGTAGNTIYF. The CDR3 DNA follows: TGCGCCAGCAGTGAGAAGGGGACAGCCGGAAACACCATATATTTT.

The chain is built from TRBV6-5 and TRBJ1-1; D gene ambiguous. The germline V gene has CDR1 MNHEY and CDR2 SVGAGI. Deletions cut 4 bases from V and 7 bases from J, with 19 bases between. The CDR3 loop spans 15 amino acids. CDR3 protein: CASSSVTVSTGEAFF. The DNA of the CDR3 is TGTGCCAGCAGTTCAGTGACCGTTTCGACGGGTGAAGCTTTCTTT.

The rearrangement joins TRBV19 to TRBJ2-7, with a possible D match to TRBD1 (5 bases). Trimming took 2 bases from V and 1 from J, leaving 12 bases between them. Germline V gives CDR1 LNHDA, CDR2 SQIVND (reference sequence). The CDR3 totals 15 residues. The CDR3 loop reads CASSIIQGSSYEQYF. DNA for the CDR3: TGTGCCAGTAGTATAATTCAGGGATCTTCCTACGAGCAGTACTTC.

The chain couples TRBV15 to TRBJ2-1; 7 bases align to TRBD2. Germline CDR1 is LNHNV and CDR2 is YYDKDF (reference sequence). This CDR3 has 16 amino acids. Unmatched junction bases numbered 8, after V lost 0 bases and J lost 6 bases. For the CDR3, the DNA is TGTGCCACCAGCAGAGATCTAGCGGTGGGAATCAATGAGCAGTTCTTC. This translates into CATSRDLAVGINEQFF.

CDR3 loop: CASSPWGLNDDEQFF. The CDR3 DNA sequence: TGTGCCAGCTCACCATGGGGGTTGAATGACGACGAGCAGTTCTTC. The genes are TRBV18 and TRBJ2-1, with D perhaps assigned TRBD1 or TRBD2 (5 bases each). V shed 2 bases and J shed 10 bases, with 18 bases lying between them. Germline V lookup: CDR1 KGHSH, CDR2 LQKENI. The CDR3 sequence is 15 residues long. The complete variable domain, with remaining parts taken from reference TRBV18 and TRBJ2-1, reads NAGVMQNPRHLVRRRGQEARLRCSPMKGHSHVYWYRQLPEEGLKFMVYLQKENIIDESGMPKERFSAEFPKEGPSILRIQQVVRGDSAAYFCASSPWGLNDDEQFFGPGTRLTVL.

This clonotype was seen only once. The chain couples TRBV6-1 to TRBJ1-2, with 7 bases that match TRBD1. V shed 5 bases, J shed 8 bases, and the junction held 17 bases outside the gene matches. Per germline, CDR1 MNHNS and CDR2 SASEGT. The CDR3 has 16 residues. CDR3 bases: TGTGCCAGCAGTTACACGATGACAGGGCCGCTGGGCGGCTACACCTTC. It specifies CASSYTMTGPLGGYTF.

Only a few counts were recorded for this clonotype. The chain carries TRBV6-5 and TRBJ1-1, with D tentatively TRBD1 (5 bases). V was trimmed by 6 bases and J by 4 bases, leaving 15 bases between them. There are 14 residues in the CDR3. The germline CDR1 and CDR2 sequences are MNHEY and SVGAGI. CDR3 sequence: CASSRGVLATEAFF. The CDR3 nucleotides are TGTGCCAGCAGCCGGGGGGTGCTTGCCACTGAAGCTTTCTTT.